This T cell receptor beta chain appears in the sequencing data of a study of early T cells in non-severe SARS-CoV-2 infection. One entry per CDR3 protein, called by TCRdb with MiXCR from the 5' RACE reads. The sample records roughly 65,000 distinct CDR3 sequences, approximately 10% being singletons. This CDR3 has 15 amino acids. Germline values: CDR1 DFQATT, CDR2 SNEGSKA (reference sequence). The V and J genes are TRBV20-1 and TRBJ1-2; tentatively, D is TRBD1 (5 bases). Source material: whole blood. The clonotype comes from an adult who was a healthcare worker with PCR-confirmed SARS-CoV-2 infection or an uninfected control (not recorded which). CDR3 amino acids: CSYRTGEGLGYGYTF. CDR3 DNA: TGCAGCTATCGGACGGGGGAAGGGTTAGGCTATGGCTACACCTTC.